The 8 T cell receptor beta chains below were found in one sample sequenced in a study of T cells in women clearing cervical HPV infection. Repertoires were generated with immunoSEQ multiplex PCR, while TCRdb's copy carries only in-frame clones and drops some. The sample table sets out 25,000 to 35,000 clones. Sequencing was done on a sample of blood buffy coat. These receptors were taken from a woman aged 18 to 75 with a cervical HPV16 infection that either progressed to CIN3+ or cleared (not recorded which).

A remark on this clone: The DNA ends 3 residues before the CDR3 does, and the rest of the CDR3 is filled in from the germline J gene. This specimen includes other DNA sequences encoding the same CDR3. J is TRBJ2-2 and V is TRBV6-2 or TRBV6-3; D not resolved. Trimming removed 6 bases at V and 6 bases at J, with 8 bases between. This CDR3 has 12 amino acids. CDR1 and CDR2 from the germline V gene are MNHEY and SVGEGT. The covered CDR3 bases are TGTGCCAGCAGCTCCCCGGCCGGGGAG. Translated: CASSSPAGE. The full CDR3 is CASSSPAGELFF.

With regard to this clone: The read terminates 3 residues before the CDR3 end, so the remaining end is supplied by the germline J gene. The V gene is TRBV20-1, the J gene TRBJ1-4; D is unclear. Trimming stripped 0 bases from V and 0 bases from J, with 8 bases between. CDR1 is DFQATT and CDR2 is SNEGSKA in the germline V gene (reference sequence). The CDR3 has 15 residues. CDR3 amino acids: CSAREGSTTNEKLFF. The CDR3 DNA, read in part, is TGCAGTGCTAGAGAGGGCAGCACAACTAATGAAAAA.

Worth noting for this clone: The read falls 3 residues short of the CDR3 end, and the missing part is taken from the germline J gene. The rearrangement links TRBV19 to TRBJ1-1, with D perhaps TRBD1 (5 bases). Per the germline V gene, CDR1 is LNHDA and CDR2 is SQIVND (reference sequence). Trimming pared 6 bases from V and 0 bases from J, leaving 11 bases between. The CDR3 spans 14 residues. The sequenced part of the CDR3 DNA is TGTGCCAGTAGCACCAGAGGGGTGAACACTGAA. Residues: CASSTRGVNTE. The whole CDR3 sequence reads CASSTRGVNTEAFF.

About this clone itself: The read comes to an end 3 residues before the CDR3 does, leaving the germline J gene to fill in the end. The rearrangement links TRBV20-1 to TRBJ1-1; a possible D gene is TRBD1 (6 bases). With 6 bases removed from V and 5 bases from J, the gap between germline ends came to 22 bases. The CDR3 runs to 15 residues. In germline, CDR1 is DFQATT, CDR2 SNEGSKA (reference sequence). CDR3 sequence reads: CSASPGQNPLTEAFF. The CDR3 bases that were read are TGCAGTGCGTCCCCCGGACAGAACCCCTTAACTGAA.

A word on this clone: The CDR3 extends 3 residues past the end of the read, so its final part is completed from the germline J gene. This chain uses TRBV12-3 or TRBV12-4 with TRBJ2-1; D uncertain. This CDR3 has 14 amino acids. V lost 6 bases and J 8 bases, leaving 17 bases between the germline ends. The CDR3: CASRMTDFWDEQFF. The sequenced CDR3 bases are TGTGCCAGCAGGATGACTGATTTTTGGGATGAG.

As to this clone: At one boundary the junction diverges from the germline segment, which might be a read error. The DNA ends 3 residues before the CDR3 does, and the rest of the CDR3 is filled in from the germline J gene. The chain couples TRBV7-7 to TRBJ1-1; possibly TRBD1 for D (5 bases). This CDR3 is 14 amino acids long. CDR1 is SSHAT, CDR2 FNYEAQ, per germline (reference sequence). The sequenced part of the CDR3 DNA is TGTGCTAGCAGCCCGTACCCGGGGGGTGAGACA. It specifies CASSPYPGGET. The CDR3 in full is CASSPYPGGETAFF.

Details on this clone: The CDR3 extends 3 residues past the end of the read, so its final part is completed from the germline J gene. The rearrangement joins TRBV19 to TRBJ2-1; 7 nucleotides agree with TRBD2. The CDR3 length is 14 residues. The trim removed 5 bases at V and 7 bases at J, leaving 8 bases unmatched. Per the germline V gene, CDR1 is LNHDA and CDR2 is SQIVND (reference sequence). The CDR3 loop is CASSYLAAGNEQFF. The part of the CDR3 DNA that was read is TGTGCCAGTAGTTATCTAGCGGCGGGGAATGAG.

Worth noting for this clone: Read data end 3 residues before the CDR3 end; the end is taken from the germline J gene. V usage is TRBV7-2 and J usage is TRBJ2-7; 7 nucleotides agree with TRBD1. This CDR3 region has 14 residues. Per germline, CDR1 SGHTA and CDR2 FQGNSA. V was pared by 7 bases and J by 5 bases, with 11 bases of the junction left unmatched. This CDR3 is CASTPDRRVDEQYF. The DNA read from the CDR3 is TGTGCCAGCACCCCGGACAGGCGCGTAGACGAG.